One and the same sample provided the 24 T cell receptor beta chains below, sequenced in a study of T-cell memory formation after mild COVID-19. TCRdb used MiXCR to reprocess the 5' RACE reads, holding one entry per CDR3 protein. The sample has some 62,000 distinct CDR3 sequences; 9.3% are singletons. The specimen sequenced was PBMCs or a T cell subset sorted from them (not recorded which). The source of these receptors is a man younger than 30 who had mild COVID-19 (a few samples of this study predate the infection). Cell type and time point are not known.

This clonotype was counted a few times. The gene calls are TRBV7-2 and TRBJ1-4; a possible D gene is TRBD1 (5 bases). The CDR3 spans 15 residues. V lost 1 base and J 2 bases, leaving 8 bases between the germline ends. Per germline, CDR1 SGHTA and CDR2 FQGNSA. CDR3 DNA: TGTGCCAGCAGCTTAGGGGGACCCACTAATGAAAAACTGTTTTTT. Translation gives CASSLGGPTNEKLFF.

This clonotype was found a few times. This chain uses TRBV12-3 or TRBV12-4 with TRBJ2-2; D call uncertain. The CDR3 runs to 12 residues. V was pared by 7 bases and J by 6 bases, with 9 bases between. The CDR3 bases are TGTGCCAGCACCGCCACTGCCGGGGAGCTGTTTTTT. It is translated as CASTATAGELFF.

This clonotype is judged medium-sized (0.01 to 0.1%). V gene TRBV7-2 combines with J gene TRBJ2-6; 7 bases are a match to TRBD1. Trimming removed 4 bases from V and 1 base from J; junction bases left unmatched: 13. Germline V gene data show CDR1 as SGHTA and CDR2 as FQGNSA. The CDR3 runs to 19 residues. Written as DNA, the CDR3 is TGTGCCAGCAGCTCAGAGGGGGCAGGGATCACTTCTGGGGCCAACGTCCTGACTTTC. It encodes CASSSEGAGITSGANVLTF.

Notes on this clonotype: Possible read error: a much larger clone is one base away. The rearrangement links TRBV5-1 to TRBJ2-7; the D gene could be TRBD1 or TRBD2 (5 bases each). The CDR3 contains 16 residues. Looked up from germline, CDR1 is SGHRS and CDR2 is YFSETQ. V lost 0 bases to trimming and J lost 2 bases, with 15 bases between them. The CDR3 reads CASSLDVGTDTYEQYF. The CDR3 DNA reads TGCGCCAGCAGCTTGGACGTCGGGACGGATACCTACGAGCAGTACTTC.

Note on this clonotype: Since a much larger clone is just one base distant, this may be a read error. The chain combines TRBV18 with TRBJ2-7, with a tentative D call TRBD1 (6 bases). The CDR3 has 14 residues. Germline V lookup: CDR1 KGHSH, CDR2 LQKENI. Here the CDR3 reads CTSSRRQATYEQYF. The CDR3 nucleotides read TGTACCAGCTCAAGGCGACAGGCAACCTACGAGCAGTACTTC.

The V call is TRBV11-2, the J call TRBJ2-1; no firm D call. The V end lost 2 bases, the J end lost 7 bases, and 6 bases lay between the germline ends. CDR3 length equals 12 residues. Germline V gives CDR1 SGHAT, CDR2 FQNNGV. CDR3 loop: CASSLWRNEQFF. As DNA, the CDR3 is TGTGCCAGCAGCTTATGGAGAAATGAGCAGTTCTTC.

The CDR3 region is CASSLGPGRYEQYF. The CDR3 DNA sequence: TGTGCCAGCAGCTTAGGCCCAGGGCGTTACGAGCAGTACTTC. The chain has TRBV7-9 and TRBJ2-7; tentatively, D is TRBD1 (5 bases). The CDR3 loop spans 14 amino acids. Germline assignment: CDR1 SEHNR and CDR2 FQNEAQ (reference sequence). Trimming pared 1 base from V and 4 bases from J, leaving 11 bases between. Combining the CDR3 with reference TRBV7-9 and TRBJ2-7 gives the whole variable domain DTGVSQNPRHKITKRGQNVTFRCDPISEHNRLYWYRQTLGQGPEFLTYFQNEAQLEKSRLLSDRFSAERPKGSFSTLEIQRTEQGDSAMYLCASSLGPGRYEQYFGPGTRLTVT.

This clonotype was observed a handful of times. V gene TRBV7-2 combines with J gene TRBJ1-6; D may be TRBD1 (6 bases). CDR1 and CDR2 from the germline V gene are SGHTA and FQGNSA. V lost 3 bases, J lost 7 bases, and 10 bases lay in between. The length of the CDR3 is 14 residues. The CDR3 DNA follows: TGTGCCAGCAGCTTCTTACAGGGAAATTCACCCCTCCACTTT. Its protein product is CASSFLQGNSPLHF.

This clonotype has a count of ten or more. The chain uses TRBV20-1 and TRBJ2-1, with TRBD2 matching 8 bases. The germline V gene has CDR1 DFQATT and CDR2 SNEGSKA (reference sequence). The J segment lost 7 bases and the V segment lost 1 base, leaving 3 bases of the junction unmatched. The CDR3 spans 13 residues. The CDR3 sequence: CSARARGGNEQFF. The CDR3 nucleotides read TGCAGTGCTAGAGCACGCGGGGGGAATGAGCAGTTCTTC.

This clonotype was picked up many times. The V call is TRBV20-1, the J call TRBJ2-1; 10 nucleotides align to TRBD2. Per germline, CDR1 DFQATT and CDR2 SNEGSKA (reference sequence). Trimming cost V 8 bases and J 8 bases; bases outside gene matches: 12. The CDR3 runs to 14 residues. The CDR3 loop reads CSCYEGLAFDEQFF. For the CDR3, the DNA is TGCAGTTGCTATGAGGGACTAGCGTTCGATGAGCAGTTCTTC.

This clonotype was counted a few times. The chain is built from TRBV20-1 and TRBJ2-1; perhaps TRBD2 as D (6 bases). CDR1 DFQATT and CDR2 SNEGSKA come from the germline V gene (reference sequence). Trimming cost V 3 bases and J 4 bases, with 13 bases left between them. The CDR3 contains 14 residues. The CDR3 DNA reads TGCAGTGCTAGGCGTGGGGGGTTTTACAATGAGCAGTTCTTC. It translates to CSARRGGFYNEQFF.

The rearrangement uses TRBV7-2 and TRBJ2-1, with unresolved D. V lost 4 bases and J lost 4, with 8 bases in between. Germline V gene sequence: CDR1 SGHTA, CDR2 FQGNSA. The CDR3 length is 13 residues. CDR3 in amino acids: CASSSALYNEQFF. The CDR3 bases are TGTGCCAGCAGCTCGGCCCTGTACAATGAGCAGTTCTTC.

This clonotype has more than one count but fewer than ten. The V gene is TRBV11-1, the J gene TRBJ2-5, with 13 bases identical to TRBD2. The CDR3 is made up of 16 amino acids. In germline, CDR1 is SGHAT, CDR2 FQDESV (reference sequence). V trimming: 4 bases; J trimming: 7 bases; junction bases outside the gene matches: 9. The CDR3 DNA follows: TGTGCCAGCAGCTCAGGGACTAGCGGGGTACTGACGACCCAGTACTTC. Residues: CASSSGTSGVLTTQYF.

This clonotype appeared a few times. The chain employs TRBV21-1 and TRBJ2-7; TRBD1 reflects the table's D call only, with no check against the DNA. TRBV21-1 is flagged as a pseudogene. The CDR3 runs to 17 residues. The DNA of the CDR3 is TGTGCCAGCAGCATCACCGGGACAGGGGTCGGGTCCTACGAGCAGTACGTC. Protein sequence: CASSITGTGVGSYEQYV.

By sample share, this clonotype is medium-sized (0.01 to 0.1%). The chain joins TRBV5-1 to TRBJ2-2; 7 bases match TRBD1. V was clipped by 0 bases and J by 3 bases; unmatched bases: 2. The CDR3 is 15 residues long. The germline V gene encodes CDR1 SGHRS and CDR2 YFSETQ. This CDR3 reads CASSLAGTDTGELFF. DNA for the CDR3: TGCGCCAGCAGCTTGGCCGGGACAGACACCGGGGAGCTGTTTTTT.

The gene calls are TRBV28 and TRBJ1-2; perhaps TRBD1 as D (5 bases). Trimming removed 8 bases at V and 3 bases at J, with 7 bases between. This CDR3 has 11 amino acids. Germline V gene sequence: CDR1 MDHEN, CDR2 SYDVKM. CDR3 region: CASGTDYGYTF. The CDR3 region has the DNA TGTGCCAGCGGGACGGACTATGGCTACACCTTC.

This clonotype was picked up a small number of times. This rearrangement joins TRBV7-3 to TRBJ2-2, with TRBD2 identical over 9 bases. V trimming: 3 bases; J trimming: 5 bases; junction bases outside the gene matches: 4. The CDR3 runs to 15 residues. Looked up from germline, CDR1 is SGHTA and CDR2 is FQGTGA. The CDR3 DNA follows: TGTGCCAGCAGCTTCGCGGGGGGGCCGACCGGGGAGCTGTTTTTT. This encodes CASSFAGGPTGELFF.

The V gene is TRBV7-3, the J gene TRBJ2-1; weak D call: TRBD2 (6 bases). V lost 3 bases to trimming and J lost 9 bases, with 15 bases between them. The CDR3 totals 14 residues. From germline, CDR1 is SGHTA and CDR2 FQGTGA. CDR3 sequence (DNA): TGTGCCAGCAGCTTCAAGCTAGCGAGTTCTGAGCAGTTCTTC. It translates to CASSFKLASSEQFF.

The J gene is TRBJ2-7, the V gene TRBV6-5; no firm D call. Trimming shortened V by 8 bases and J by 5 bases, and 10 bases separated the two germline ends. The CDR3 covers 11 residues. Germline V lookup: CDR1 MNHEY, CDR2 SVGAGI. The CDR3 nucleotides are TGTGCCAGCGGAAGGTACGACGAGCAGTACTTC. It encodes CASGRYDEQYF.

This clonotype was seen only a few times. DNA of the CDR3: TGTGCCAGCAGCTTTTTCCAGATGAACACTGAAGCTTTCTTT. Protein product: CASSFFQMNTEAFF. V gene TRBV7-2 combines with J gene TRBJ1-1, with D uncertain. This CDR3 has 14 amino acids. In germline, CDR1 is SGHTA, CDR2 FQGNSA. Trimming took off 3 bases at V and 0 bases at J, with 8 bases between the two ends.

The rearrangement joins TRBV7-2 to TRBJ2-7; possibly TRBD2 for D (7 bases). The CDR3 consists of 17 residues. The ends were cut back, 1 base at V and 2 bases at J, with 18 bases in the middle. The germline V gene has CDR1 SGHTA and CDR2 FQGNSA. The CDR3 nucleotides are TGTGCCAGCAGCTTAGTGGGAGGCGGGGGCGCCACCTACGAGCAGTACGTC. Translating gives CASSLVGGGGATYEQYV.

This rearrangement joins TRBV6-2 or TRBV6-3 to TRBJ2-1; possibly TRBD1 for D (5 bases). Trimming shortened V by 4 bases and J by 4 bases, and 14 bases separated the two germline ends. Germline CDR1 and CDR2: MNHEY and SVGEGT. This CDR3 region has 15 residues. CDR3 in amino acids: CASSSQGVQYNEQFF. The DNA of the CDR3 is TGTGCCAGCAGTTCCCAGGGCGTCCAGTACAATGAGCAGTTCTTC.

This clonotype was found a few times. The gene calls are TRBV12-3 or TRBV12-4 and TRBJ2-3; D is unresolved. The V and J ends lost 3 bases and 5 bases respectively, with 12 bases between them. CDR3 length: 14 residues. CDR3 in DNA: TGTGCCAGCAGTTTGGTGACCCTGGGAGATACGCAGTATTTT. Its translation is CASSLVTLGDTQYF.

In its sample, this clonotype was seen a few times. The rearrangement joins TRBV20-1 to TRBJ2-3; D may be TRBD1 or TRBD2 (5 bases each). CDR3 length: 15 residues. Germline CDR1 DFQATT, CDR2 SNEGSKA (reference sequence). V lost 0 bases and J lost 1, with 11 bases in between. CDR3 DNA sequence: TGCAGTGCTAGAGATCGGAGAGGGGGCACAGATACGCAGTATTTT. It is translated as CSARDRRGGTDTQYF.